This T cell receptor beta chain was sequenced in a study of PD-1 blockade in classical Hodgkin lymphoma. Clones were read by immunoSEQ multiplex PCR, and TCRdb kept only the in-frame ones, dropping some. The data show fewer than 55,000 clones, roughly 86% seen once. Following autologous stem cell transplantation, relapse occurred in every patient, and exposure to brentuximab vedotin varied. The V gene's germline CDR1 is SEHNR and CDR2 FQNEAQ (reference sequence). Between the trimmed V and J ends, which lost 4 bases and 3 bases, there was a span of 10 bases. This CDR3 is 13 amino acids long. This clone was counted a single time.

The TCR originated in a human donor with classical Hodgkin lymphoma. The rearrangement links TRBV7-9 to TRBJ2-7, with no clear D. The sample was peripheral blood mononuclear cells (PBMCs), taken at baseline. The CDR3 nucleotides are TGTGCCAGCAGCTCGTCTGAAGTCTACGAGCAGTACTTC. It yields the protein CASSSSEVYEQYF.